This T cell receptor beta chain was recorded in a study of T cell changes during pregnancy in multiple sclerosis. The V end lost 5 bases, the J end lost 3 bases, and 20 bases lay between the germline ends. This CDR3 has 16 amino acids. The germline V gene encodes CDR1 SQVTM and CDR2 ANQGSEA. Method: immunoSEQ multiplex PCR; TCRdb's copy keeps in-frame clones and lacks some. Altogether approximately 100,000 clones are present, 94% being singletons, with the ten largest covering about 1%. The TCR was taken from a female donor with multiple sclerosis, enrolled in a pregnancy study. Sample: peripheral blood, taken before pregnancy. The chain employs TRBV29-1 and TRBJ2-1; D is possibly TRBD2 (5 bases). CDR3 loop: CSVLGLLWSSYNEQFF. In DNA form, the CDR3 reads TGCAGCGTTTTAGGACTCCTTTGGAGTAGCTACAATGAGCAGTTCTTC.